This T cell receptor (beta chain) originates from a study of CD8+ T cells in alopecia areata. CDR1 is MNHEY, CDR2 SMNVEV, per germline (reference sequence). The CDR3 runs 17 residues. V was pared by 5 bases and J by 1 base, with 18 bases between. After isolation, RNA underwent reverse transcription to generate cDNA as the sequencing template. The repertoire was sequenced with immunoSEQ multiplex PCR; TCRdb's copy has only in-frame clones and lacks some. The sample has about 140,000 clones, about 54% seen once. The clonotype comes from a human donor in good health. The sample was CD4+ T cells sorted from blood. The chain couples TRBV27 to TRBJ2-4, with D unclear. The CDR3 region is CASSRRTSSAAKNIQYF. The CDR3 nucleotides read TGTGCCAGCAGTCGCCGGACCTCCTCGGCGGCCAAAAACATTCAGTACTTC.